These 14 T cell receptor beta chains were all obtained from the same sample, sequenced in a study of blood T cell repertoires in COVID-19. Some clones are missing from TCRdb's copy, which holds only in-frame ones; the method was immunoSEQ multiplex PCR. Found here are about 180,000 clones, 86% of them singletons; the top ten hold roughly 8.7%. The source material was PBMCs or T cells enriched from blood (not recorded which). All receptors come from a woman younger than 45 who had recovered from COVID-19.

This clone was observed once. The chain recombines TRBV6-5 with TRBJ2-7; TRBD1 aligns across 8 bases. CDR1 MNHEY and CDR2 SVGAGI come from the germline V gene. After removal of 5 bases from V and 5 bases from J, the junction contained 8 bases not matched to a gene. This CDR3 spans 14 amino acids. Written as DNA, the CDR3 is TGTGCCAGCAGTAACAGGGGGGATTTCGACGAGCAGTACTTC. Translated: CASSNRGDFDEQYF.

The chain combines TRBV7-8 with TRBJ2-3; 10 bases align to TRBD2. Trimming removed 5 bases from V and 3 bases from J; junction bases left unmatched: 8. From germline, CDR1 is SGHVS and CDR2 FQNEAQ. This CDR3 is 16 amino acids long. The CDR3 reads CASSPRASGSTDTQYF. The CDR3 coding sequence is TGTGCCAGCAGCCCTCGGGCTAGCGGGAGTACAGATACGCAGTATTTT.

This clone was picked up a small number of times. CDR3 coding DNA: TGTGCCAGCAGCCGAACCCCAAGCGGGAGAGGAACCGGGGAGCTGTTTTTT. Its translation: CASSRTPSGRGTGELFF. The chain is built from TRBV7-3 and TRBJ2-2; 8 positions match TRBD2. Germline lookup yields CDR1 SGHTA and CDR2 FQGTGA. The CDR3 is 17 residues long. V trimming: 5 bases; J trimming: 5 bases; junction bases outside the gene matches: 13.

This chain joins TRBV11-3 and TRBJ1-5; the D gene is possibly TRBD1 (5 bases). The V and J ends lost 0 bases and 4 bases respectively, with 16 bases between them. Germline CDR1 is SGHNT and CDR2 is YENEEA. CDR3 length: 17 residues. For the CDR3, the DNA is TGTGCCAGCAGCTTAGAAAGAAAAGGGGTTCGGAATCAGCCCCAGCATTTT. Translating gives CASSLERKGVRNQPQHF.

The V call is TRBV3-1 (or the pseudogene TRBV3-2), the J call TRBJ2-2; D perhaps matches TRBD2 (5 bases). Between the trimmed V and J ends, which lost 5 bases and 8 bases, there was a span of 15 bases. This CDR3 comprises 14 residues. CDR1 and CDR2 (germline): LGHDT, YNNKEL (reference sequence). Here the CDR3 DNA reads TGTGCCAGCAGCTTCGGGATAGCTGGAGGGGAGCTGTTTTTT. Translated, it gives CASSFGIAGGELFF.

The chain has TRBV6-5 and TRBJ2-7; 7 nucleotides match TRBD2. V was clipped by 4 bases and J by 1 base; unmatched bases: 7. The CDR3 contains 15 residues. Germline V lookup: CDR1 MNHEY, CDR2 SVGAGI. CDR3 DNA: TGTGCCAGCAGTTCGGGACTATACCTGTCCTACGAGCAGTACTTC. Its protein is CASSSGLYLSYEQYF.

This clone has only one observation. The chain uses TRBV6-2 or TRBV6-3 and TRBJ2-7; no definite D call. Per germline, CDR1 MNHEY and CDR2 SVGEGT. The CDR3 has 14 residues. V gave up 6 bases and J gave up 2 bases, with 14 bases separating them. The CDR3: CASSLSLSPYEQYF. DNA of the CDR3: TGTGCCAGCAGCCTGAGCCTATCTCCCTACGAGCAGTACTTC.

The chain couples TRBV5-4 to TRBJ2-3; the match to TRBD2 covers 16 bases. This CDR3 spans 18 amino acids. Germline V gene data show CDR1 as SGHNT and CDR2 as YYREEE (reference sequence). V shed 5 bases and J 1 base; nucleotides not matched to a gene: 7. DNA for the CDR3: TGTGCCAGCAGGCCCGGGACTAGCGGGAGGGAGGGCACAGATACGCAGTATTTT. Translating it yields CASRPGTSGREGTDTQYF.

The chain links TRBV9 to TRBJ2-1, with 9 bases lining up with TRBD1. The CDR3 is made up of 14 amino acids. J lost 5 bases, V lost 4 bases, and 4 bases had no gene match. Germline V gene lookup returns CDR1 SGDLS and CDR2 YYNGEE. In DNA, the CDR3 is TGTGCCAGCAGCTATCGGACAGGGGACAATGAGCAGTTCTTC. Translated: CASSYRTGDNEQFF.

The chain couples TRBV10-3 to TRBJ2-3; D call uncertain. V dropped 10 bases and J dropped 0 bases, with 14 bases sitting between them. In germline, CDR1 is ENHRY, CDR2 SYGVKD. The CDR3 totals 14 residues. Here the CDR3 DNA reads TGTGCCACTATAGAGCCCCTGAGCACAGATACGCAGTATTTT. This gives the protein CATIEPLSTDTQYF.

The chain is built from TRBV29-1 and TRBJ1-1; tentative D call: TRBD1 (5 bases). Germline V gene data show CDR1 as SQVTM and CDR2 as ANQGSEA. V lost 4 bases to trimming and J lost 4 bases, with 10 bases between them. The CDR3 extends over 12 amino acids. The CDR3 DNA follows: TGCAGCGTTGCTATAGGGGCCACTGAAGCTTTCTTT. This sequence encodes CSVAIGATEAFF.

The rearrangement links TRBV18 to TRBJ2-1; D gene unclear. Per the germline V gene, CDR1 is KGHSH and CDR2 is LQKENI. This CDR3 contains 15 residues. Deletions cut 8 bases from V and 7 bases from J, with 21 bases between. CDR3: CASRQVGAYTNEQFF. The CDR3 DNA reads TGTGCCAGCCGGCAGGTAGGCGCCTACACGAATGAGCAGTTCTTC. Full variable domain (missing parts from reference TRBV18 and TRBJ2-1): NAGVMQNPRHLVRRRGQEARLRCSPMKGHSHVYWYRQLPEEGLKFMVYLQKENIIDESGMPKERFSAEFPKEGPSILRIQQVVRGDSAAYFCASRQVGAYTNEQFFGPGTRLTVL.

Here the CDR3 DNA reads TGTGCCAGCAGTTTAGGGACAGGGATCTACGAGCAGTACTTC. This encodes CASSLGTGIYEQYF. V is TRBV28 and J is TRBJ2-7; 9 bases map to TRBD1. V gave up 2 bases and J gave up 3 bases; unmatched junction bases: 2. This CDR3 is 14 amino acids long. CDR1 and CDR2 (germline): MDHEN, SYDVKM.

The J gene is TRBJ2-4, the V gene TRBV7-9, with D maybe TRBD2 (6 bases). CDR3 length: 19 amino acids. The germline V gene encodes CDR1 SEHNR and CDR2 FQNEAQ (reference sequence). V gave up 2 bases and J gave up 1 base, with 21 bases separating them. CDR3 sequence (DNA): TGTGCCAGCAGCTTAAGCTTGGGGGGATCCCTTACGGCCAAAAACATTCAGTACTTC. Amino acid sequence: CASSLSLGGSLTAKNIQYF.